The present entry profiles one TCR beta chain with its context. This sample is drawn from a study of CD4 T cell repertoires in COVID-19. Study-wide background: After approximately ten days of IL-2 expansion, CFSE-low cells were relabeled and restimulated with other coronavirus spikes.

The V and J ends lost 6 bases and 7 bases respectively, with 15 bases between them. The CDR3 has 13 residues. The germline CDR1 and CDR2 sequences are MRHNA and SNTAGT. Sequencing used immunoSEQ multiplex PCR; TCRdb keeps in-frame clones, though not all of them. The table shows more than 65,000 clones, with 80% to 90% occurring only once. These patients had recovered from COVID-19 ranging mild to severe. The material was CD4+ T cells from peripheral blood, obtained after recovery from COVID-19. The rearrangement uses TRBV6-4 and TRBJ1-1; D is ambiguous. The clonotype comes from a human donor who had COVID-19. The CDR3 coding sequence is TGTGCCAGCAGCCCCACGGGCGAGGGTGAAGCTTTCTTT. This gives the protein CASSPTGEGEAFF.